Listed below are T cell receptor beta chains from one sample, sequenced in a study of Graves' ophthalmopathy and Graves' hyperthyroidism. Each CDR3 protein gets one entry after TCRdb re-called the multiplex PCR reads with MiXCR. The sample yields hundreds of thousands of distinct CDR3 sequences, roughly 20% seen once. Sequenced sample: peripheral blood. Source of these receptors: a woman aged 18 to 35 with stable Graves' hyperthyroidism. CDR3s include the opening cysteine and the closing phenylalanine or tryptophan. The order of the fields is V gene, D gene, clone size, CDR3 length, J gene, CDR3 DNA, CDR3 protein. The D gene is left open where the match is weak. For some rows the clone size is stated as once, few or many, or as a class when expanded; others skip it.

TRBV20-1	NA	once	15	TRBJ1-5	TGCAGTGCTAGAGATCCGGTGGCGATCAATCAGCCCCAGCATTTT	CSARDPVAINQPQHF
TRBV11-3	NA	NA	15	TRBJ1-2	TGTGCCAGCAGCTTAAGCACGGGATTTGTCGGGGGCTACACCTTC	CASSLSTGFVGGYTF
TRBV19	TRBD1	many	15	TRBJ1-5	TGTGCCAGCAGTACCCGGACAGGGGGAAATCAGCCCCAGCATTTT	CASSTRTGGNQPQHF
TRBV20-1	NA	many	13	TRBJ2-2	TGCAGTGCTAGAGATCTACGGGCCGGGGAGCTGTTTTTT	CSARDLRAGELFF
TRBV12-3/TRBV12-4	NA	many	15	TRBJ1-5	TGTGCCAGCAGTCGTTCCCGGGACTTAAGTCAGCCCCAGCATTTT	CASSRSRDLSQPQHF
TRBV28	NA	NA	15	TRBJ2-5	TGTGCCAGCAGTTTCTCAGGGGTCGAGGCGGAGACCCAGTACTTC	CASSFSGVEAETQYF
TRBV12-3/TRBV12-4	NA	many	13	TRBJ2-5	TGTGCCAGCAGTTTTAGCCTCCAAGAGACCCAGTACTTC	CASSFSLQETQYF
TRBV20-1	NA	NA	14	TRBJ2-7	TGCAGTGCTAAGGGTAAAGTGGGATCCTACGAGCAGTACTTC	CSAKGKVGSYEQYF
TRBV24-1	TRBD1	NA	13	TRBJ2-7	TGTGCCACCAGGGACAGGGAAAGAAACGAGCAGTACTTC	CATRDRERNEQYF
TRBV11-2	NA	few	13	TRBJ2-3	TGTGCCAGCAGCGCAACAACCACAGATACGCAGTATTTT	CASSATTTDTQYF
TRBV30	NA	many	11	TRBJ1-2	TGTGCCTGGAGTGTGGGCTATGGCTACACCTTC	CAWSVGYGYTF
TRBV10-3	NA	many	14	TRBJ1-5	TGTGCCATCAGTGAGTCGGACCGAACTCAGCCCCAGCATTTT	CAISESDRTQPQHF
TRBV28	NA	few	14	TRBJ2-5	TGTGCCAGCAGCCCGGGACTCATACAAGAGACCCAGTACTTC	CASSPGLIQETQYF
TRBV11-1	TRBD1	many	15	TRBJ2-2	TGTGCCAGCAGCTTCGACAGGGGGTTAGCCGGGGAGCTGTTTTTT	CASSFDRGLAGELFF
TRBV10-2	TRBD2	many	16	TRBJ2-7	TGCGCCAGCAGTGAGTTTACTAGCGGGAGGGCCGACGAGCAGTACTTC	CASSEFTSGRADEQYF
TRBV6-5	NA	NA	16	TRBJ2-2	TGTGCCAGCAGTTACGATGCTGGGTTGAACACCGGGGAGCTGTTTTTT	CASSYDAGLNTGELFF
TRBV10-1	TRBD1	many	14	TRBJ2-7	TGCGCCAGCAGGGGGGACAGGCGGTCCTACGAGCAGTACTTC	CASRGDRRSYEQYF
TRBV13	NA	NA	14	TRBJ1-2	TGTGCCAGCAGCCGCCTCGGAGCATCAAATGGCTACACCTTC	CASSRLGASNGYTF
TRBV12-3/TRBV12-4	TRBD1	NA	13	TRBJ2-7	TGTGCCAGCAGCGGGACAGGGGGCAGGCAGCAGTACTTC	CASSGTGGRQQYF
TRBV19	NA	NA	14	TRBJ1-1	TGTGCCAGTACCAGGGGTACCTTGGGCACTGAAGCTTTCTTT	CASTRGTLGTEAFF
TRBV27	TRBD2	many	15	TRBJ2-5	TGTGCCGGAAGACAACTAGCGGGAGGGTCAGAGACCCAGTACTTC	CAGRQLAGGSETQYF
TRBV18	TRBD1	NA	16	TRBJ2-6	TGTGCCAGCTCAAGGGACAGGGGGCCTGGGGCCAACGTCCTGACTTTC	CASSRDRGPGANVLTF
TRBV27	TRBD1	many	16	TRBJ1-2	TGTGCCAGCAGCCGGGGACAGGGACCATATAACTATGGCTACACCTTC	CASSRGQGPYNYGYTF
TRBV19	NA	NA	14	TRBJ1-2	TGTGCCAGTTTCGGTCAGATAGATAACTATGGCTACACCTTC	CASFGQIDNYGYTF
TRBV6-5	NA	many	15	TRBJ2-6	TGTGCCAGCACTCTCGACAGCTCTGGGGCCAACGTCCTGACTTTC	CASTLDSSGANVLTF
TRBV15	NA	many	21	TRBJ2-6	TGTGCCACCAGCAGAGATAAGTACCGGACAGCCTACTACTCTGGGGCCAACGTCCTGACTTTC	CATSRDKYRTAYYSGANVLTF
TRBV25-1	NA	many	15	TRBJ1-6	TGTGCCAGCAGTGAATCGCGGGGCCTTAATTCACCCCTCCACTTT	CASSESRGLNSPLHF
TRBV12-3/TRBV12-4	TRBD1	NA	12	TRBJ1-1	TGTGCCAGCAGAAAGCGGGACAGGGAAGCTTTCTTT	CASRKRDREAFF
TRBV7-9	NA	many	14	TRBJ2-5	TGTGCCAGCAGCACCATGGACAGAAGAGCGACCCAGTACTTC	CASSTMDRRATQYF
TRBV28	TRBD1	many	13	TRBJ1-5	TGTGCCAGCAGTATCAGGGGGAGCCAGCCCCAGCATTTT	CASSIRGSQPQHF
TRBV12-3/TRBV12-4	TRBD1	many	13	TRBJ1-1	TGTGCCAGCAGTTTCGACAGGGACACTGAAGCTTTCTTT	CASSFDRDTEAFF
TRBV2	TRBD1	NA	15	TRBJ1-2	TGTGCCAGCAGTGAACTCGGCAGGGGGCGGAACGACTACACCTTC	CASSELGRGRNDYTF
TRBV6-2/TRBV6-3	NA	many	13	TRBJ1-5	TGTGCCACGGAAACAGGGAACCAGCAGCCCCAGCATTTT	CATETGNQQPQHF
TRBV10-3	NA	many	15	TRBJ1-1	TGTGCCATCAGTTGGGGTGCCGAAATGGCCGTGGGAGCTTTCTTT	CAISWGAEMAVGAFF
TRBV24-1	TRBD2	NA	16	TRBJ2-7	TGTGCCACCAGTGATTTGAGGCTAGCGGGAATTGGCGAGCAGTGCTTC	CATSDLRLAGIGEQCF
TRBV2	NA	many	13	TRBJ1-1	TGTGCCAGCAGTGAAGAGAGGGACACTGAAGCTTTCTTT	CASSEERDTEAFF
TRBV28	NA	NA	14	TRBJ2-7	TGTGCCAGCAGTCCCACGTTTGTAACCTACGAGCAGTACTTC	CASSPTFVTYEQYF
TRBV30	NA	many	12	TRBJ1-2	TGTGCCTGGACAAAAACTAACTATGGCTACACCTTC	CAWTKTNYGYTF
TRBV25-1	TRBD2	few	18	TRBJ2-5	TGTGCCAGCAGTGAGGAGACTAGCGGGAGTTCGAAAAGGGAGACCCAGTACTTC	CASSEETSGSSKRETQYF
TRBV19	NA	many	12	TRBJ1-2	TGTGCCAGTAGTATCCCATTCTATGGCTACACCTTC	CASSIPFYGYTF
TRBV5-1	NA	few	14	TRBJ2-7	TGCGCCAGCCGTCGGTTCGGAAGCTCCTACGAGCAGTACTTC	CASRRFGSSYEQYF
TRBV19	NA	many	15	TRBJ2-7	TGTGCCAGTAGGGGTGGTCAGGAAGAGGCCTACGAGCAGTACTTC	CASRGGQEEAYEQYF
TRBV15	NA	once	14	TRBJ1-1	TGTGCCACCAGCAGAGATTCTCCGAACACTGAAGCTTTCTTT	CATSRDSPNTEAFF
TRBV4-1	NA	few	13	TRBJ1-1	TGCGCCAGCAGCCAAGATATTAACACTGAAGCTTTCTTT	CASSQDINTEAFF
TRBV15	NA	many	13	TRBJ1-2	TGTGCCACCAGCCCCGGGGGCTTGAGTGGCTACACCTTC	CATSPGGLSGYTF
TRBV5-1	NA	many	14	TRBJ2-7	TGCGCCAGCAGCACGGACGGGGGCGCCGGCGAGCAGTACTTC	CASSTDGGAGEQYF
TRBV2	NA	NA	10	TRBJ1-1	TGTGCCAGCATTGTCACTGAAGCTTTCTTT	CASIVTEAFF
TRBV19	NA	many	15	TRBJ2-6	TGTGCCAGTAGTATCGCAGGGTCTGGGGCCAACGTCCTGACTTTC	CASSIAGSGANVLTF
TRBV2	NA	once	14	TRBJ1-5	TGTGCCAGCACCCCGGGGAGGGGTCATCAGCCCCAGCATTTT	CASTPGRGHQPQHF
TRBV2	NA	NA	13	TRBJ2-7	TGTGCCAGCAGTGAAGACAGGGTAGGCGAGCAGTACTTC	CASSEDRVGEQYF
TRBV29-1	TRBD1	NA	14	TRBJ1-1	TGCAGCGTTGAGGGGACAGGGACGGACACTGAAGCTTTCTTT	CSVEGTGTDTEAFF
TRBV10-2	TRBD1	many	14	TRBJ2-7	TGCGCCAGCAGTGAGCGGACAGGAACCTACGAGCAGTACTTC	CASSERTGTYEQYF
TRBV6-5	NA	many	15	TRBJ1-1	TGTGCCAGCAGTTCTACCGGACTCTCGAACACTGAAGCTTTCTTT	CASSSTGLSNTEAFF